The TCR beta chain under discussion was sequenced for a study of blood T cell repertoires in COVID-19. Study summary: Sample material is recorded as cDNA or gDNA derived from T cells, B-cell-depleted T cells, or PBMCs.

Clinical history reported by participants formed the basis on which cohorts were assigned. Recovery meant two consecutive negative NP/OP PCR tests, professional clearance, or resolved symptoms. Original processing notes: Quantification of nucleated cells was approximated via reference gene primer amplification. TCRdb's copy holds only in-frame clones and misses some; the assay was immunoSEQ multiplex PCR. V and J calls and clone size are copied from that table; D and trimming were computed from the DNA. The sample has about 350,000 clones; about 89% are singletons. The germline CDR1 and CDR2 sequences are KGHSH and LQKENI. The CDR3 sequence is 14 residues long. The V gene end was trimmed by 0 bases and the J gene end by 3 bases; junction bases not matched to a gene: 2.

The specimen sequenced was PBMCs or T cells enriched from blood (not recorded which). The sequence was collected from a woman aged 25 to 39 who had recovered from COVID-19. This chain joins TRBV18 and TRBJ2-7, with 7 bases lining up with TRBD1. The CDR3 nucleotides are TGTGCCAGCTCACCACCAGGGGGCGGCTACGAGCAGTACTTC. Its translation: CASSPPGGGYEQYF.